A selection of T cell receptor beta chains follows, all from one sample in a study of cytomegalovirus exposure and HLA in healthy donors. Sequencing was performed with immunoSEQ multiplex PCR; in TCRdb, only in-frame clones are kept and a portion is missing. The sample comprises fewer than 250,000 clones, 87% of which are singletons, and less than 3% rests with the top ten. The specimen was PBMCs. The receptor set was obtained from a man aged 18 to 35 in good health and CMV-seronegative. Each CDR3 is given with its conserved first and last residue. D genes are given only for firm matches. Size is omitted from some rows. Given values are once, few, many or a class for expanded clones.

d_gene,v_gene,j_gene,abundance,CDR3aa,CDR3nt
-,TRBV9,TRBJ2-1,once,CASSLTGSSYNEQFF,TGTGCCAGCAGCTTAACAGGGAGCTCCTACAATGAGCAGTTCTTC
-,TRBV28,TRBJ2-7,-,CASSSYPYEQYF,TGTGCCAGCAGTTCCTACCCATACGAGCAGTACTTC
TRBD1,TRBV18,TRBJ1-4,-,CASSRRGTDEKLFF,TGTGCCAGCTCACGCAGGGGGACCGATGAAAAACTGTTTTTT
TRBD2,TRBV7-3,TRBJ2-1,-,CASSSQSGTSIDNEQFF,TGTGCCAGCAGCTCCCAATCCGGGACTAGCATCGACAATGAGCAGTTCTTC
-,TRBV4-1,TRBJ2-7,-,CASSQERAGWEAYEQYF,TGCGCCAGCAGCCAAGAAAGGGCAGGGTGGGAAGCTTACGAGCAGTACTTC
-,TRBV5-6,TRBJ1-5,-,CASTWGPDSNQPQHF,TGTGCCAGCACCTGGGGGCCAGATAGCAATCAGCCCCAGCATTTT
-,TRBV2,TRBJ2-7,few,CASSVRGQPSYEQYF,TGTGCCAGCAGTGTTAGAGGACAGCCCTCCTACGAGCAGTACTTC
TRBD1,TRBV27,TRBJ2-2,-,CASSPGTENTGELFF,TGTGCCAGCAGCCCCGGGACAGAGAACACCGGGGAGCTGTTTTTT
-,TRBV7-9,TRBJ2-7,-,CASTQVAVNYEQYF,TGTGCCAGCACTCAAGTCGCGGTAAACTACGAGCAGTACTTC
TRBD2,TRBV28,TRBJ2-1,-,CASSLSGSPYNEQFF,TGTGCCAGCAGTTTGAGCGGGAGCCCCTACAATGAGCAGTTCTTC
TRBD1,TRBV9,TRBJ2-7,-,CASSVGQGAYEQYF,TGTGCCAGCAGCGTAGGACAGGGGGCCTACGAGCAGTACTTC
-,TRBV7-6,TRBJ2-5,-,CASSNSRVLKETQYF,TGTGCCAGCAGTAATAGCAGGGTACTAAAAGAGACCCAGTACTTC
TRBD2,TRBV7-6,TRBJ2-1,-,CASSLPGLAGIEQFF,TGTGCCAGCAGCTTACCGGGACTAGCGGGTATTGAGCAGTTCTTC
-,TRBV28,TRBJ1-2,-,CASGQPRAAAGYTF,TGTGCCAGCGGCCAACCCCGCGCGGCAGCCGGCTACACCTTC
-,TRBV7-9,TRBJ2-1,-,CAGTIGTNEQFF,TGTGCCGGGACGATAGGGACTAATGAGCAGTTCTTC
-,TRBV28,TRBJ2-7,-,CASSQRLGGPHYEQYF,TGTGCCAGCAGTCAACGGCTGGGTGGGCCCCACTACGAGCAGTACTTC
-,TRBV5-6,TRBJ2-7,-,CASSLLEGQGEQYF,TGTGCCAGCAGCTTGCTGGAGGGTCAGGGCGAGCAGTACTTC